Following are 31 T cell receptor beta chains from one sample sequenced in a study of cytomegalovirus exposure and HLA in healthy donors. It was with 60 Vbeta and 13 Jbeta primers that the PCR ran. Sequencing was performed with immunoSEQ multiplex PCR; in TCRdb, only in-frame clones are kept and a portion is missing. The table records over 85,000 clones, 70% to 90% of them present only once. Sequenced material: PBMCs. The receptors derive from a man aged 35 to 55 in good health and CMV-seronegative.

The V gene is TRBV11-2, the J gene TRBJ2-3; unclear D gene. CDR1 is SGHAT and CDR2 is FQNNGV in the germline V gene. Trimming shortened V by 4 bases and J by 2 bases, and 13 bases separated the two germline ends. This CDR3 comprises 15 residues. CDR3 protein: CASSSPIALTDTQYF. CDR3 nucleotides: TGTGCCAGCAGCTCCCCTATCGCGCTCACAGATACGCAGTATTTT.

V is TRBV27 and J is TRBJ1-6, with D perhaps TRBD1 (5 bases). V was shortened by 4 bases and J by 7 bases, with 11 bases between the two germline ends. This CDR3 spans 14 amino acids. Per the germline V gene, CDR1 is MNHEY and CDR2 is SMNVEV (reference sequence). CDR3 DNA sequence: TGTGCCAGCAGTTGGGGCGGGGCAAATTCACCCCTCCACTTT. Protein product: CASSWGGANSPLHF.

The chain employs TRBV7-2 and TRBJ2-3; TRBD2 aligns across 12 bases. Germline CDR1 and CDR2: SGHTA and FQGNSA. The CDR3 sequence is 16 residues long. Unmatched junction bases numbered 8, after V lost 5 bases and J lost 5 bases. The CDR3 spells CASSARTSGIIDTQYF. CDR3 in DNA: TGTGCCAGCAGCGCTCGGACTAGCGGGATCATAGATACGCAGTATTTT.

This chain connects TRBV11-2 to TRBJ2-5; D is unclear. The germline V and J ends were trimmed by 0 bases and 2 bases, with 10 bases remaining between them. The germline V gene has CDR1 SGHAT and CDR2 FQNNGV. The CDR3 has 15 amino acids. The CDR3 sequence is CASSLDLRRQETQYF. The CDR3 DNA sequence: TGTGCCAGCAGCTTAGATCTACGCCGTCAAGAGACCCAGTACTTC.

The rearrangement links TRBV19 to TRBJ1-2; 9 nucleotides line up with TRBD1. Trimming cost V 4 bases and J 8 bases; bases outside gene matches: 5. The CDR3 loop spans 13 amino acids. The germline V gene encodes CDR1 LNHDA and CDR2 SQIVND (reference sequence). CDR3 loop: CASSTGQGGGYTF. As DNA, the CDR3 is TGTGCCAGTAGTACGGGACAGGGCGGCGGCTACACCTTC. The variable domain in full, with the rest retrieved from reference TRBV19 and TRBJ1-2, is DGGITQSPKYLFRKEGQNVTLSCEQNLNHDAMYWYRQDPGQGLRLIYYSQIVNDFQKGDIAEGYSVSREKKESFPLTVTSAQKNPTAFYLCASSTGQGGGYTFGSGTRLTVV.

V gene TRBV9 combines with J gene TRBJ2-2; TRBD1 might be the D (5 bases). CDR3 length: 14 amino acids. Per the germline V gene, CDR1 is SGDLS and CDR2 is YYNGEE. V was shortened by 0 bases and J by 6 bases, with 9 bases between the two germline ends. The CDR3 nucleotides read TGTGCCAGCAGCGTAGATCTGGGGCCCGGGGAGCTGTTTTTT. It is translated as CASSVDLGPGELFF.

In regard to this clone: At one end the junction does not follow the germline gene, possibly because of a read error. The chain employs TRBV7-9 and TRBJ1-2, with 7 bases that match TRBD1. The CDR3 spans 12 residues. Germline CDR1 SEHNR, CDR2 FQNEAQ (reference sequence). The CDR3 DNA is TGTTCCAGCAGCCCCCGGGACAGTGCCTACACCTTC. Amino acids: CSSSPRDSAYTF.

The chain employs TRBV27 and TRBJ1-2; possibly TRBD1 for D (5 bases). Germline V gene lookup returns CDR1 MNHEY and CDR2 SMNVEV (reference sequence). Trimming left V 2 bases short and J 8 bases short, with 12 bases between. This CDR3 is 13 amino acids long. CDR3 sequence: CASSLRVQGGYTF. The CDR3, as DNA: TGTGCCAGCAGTTTAAGGGTCCAGGGCGGCTACACCTTC.

As to this clone: The junction does not match germline at one end; this may be a read error. The rearrangement joins TRBV27 to TRBJ1-6, with 9 bases aligning to TRBD1. The CDR3 is 18 residues long. CDR1 is MNHEY and CDR2 is SMNVEV in the germline V gene (reference sequence). The CDR3 DNA reads TGTACCAGCAGTTCACGGTTACAGGGGGCCGGCTATAATTCACCCCTCCACTTT. Amino acid sequence: CTSSSRLQGAGYNSPLHF.

V is TRBV4-1 and J is TRBJ1-2; a possible D gene is TRBD1 (5 bases). V was shortened by 3 bases and J by 3 bases, with 8 bases between the two germline ends. The germline V gene has CDR1 MGHRA and CDR2 YSYEKL. The CDR3 covers 13 residues. The CDR3: CASSQGQDYGYTF. CDR3 bases: TGCGCCAGCAGCCAGGGGCAGGACTATGGCTACACCTTC.

This chain uses TRBV27 with TRBJ2-2; 7 bases are a match to TRBD2. CDR1 and CDR2 from the germline V gene are MNHEY and SMNVEV (reference sequence). The CDR3 has 14 residues. V shed 5 bases, J shed 6 bases, and the junction held 6 bases outside the gene matches. CDR3: CASSGGGQAGELFF. CDR3 DNA sequence: TGTGCCAGCAGTGGGGGGGGTCAGGCCGGGGAGCTGTTTTTT.

This chain connects TRBV5-5 to TRBJ2-7; 12 bases map to TRBD1. CDR3 size: 15 residues. The germline V gene encodes CDR1 SGHKS and CDR2 YYEKEE (reference sequence). V was pared by 3 bases and J by 7 bases, with 8 bases of the junction left unmatched. The CDR3 DNA sequence: TGTGCCAGCAGCTGGGCGGGACAGGGGGCGAGAGAGCAGTACTTC. It codes for CASSWAGQGAREQYF.

This chain connects TRBV10-3 to TRBJ2-3; the D gene is possibly TRBD2 (6 bases). The V gene lost 5 bases and the J gene lost 4 bases, with 7 bases spanning the gap. Germline CDR1 is ENHRY and CDR2 is SYGVKD. CDR3 length equals 12 residues. The CDR3 protein is CAISPGADTQYF. The CDR3 DNA sequence: TGTGCCATCAGTCCGGGGGCAGATACGCAGTATTTT.

This chain uses TRBV7-3 with TRBJ2-1, with 11 bases matching TRBD2. The trim removed 6 bases at V and 5 bases at J, leaving 6 bases unmatched. This CDR3 has 15 residues. In germline, CDR1 is SGHTA, CDR2 FQGTGA. DNA of the CDR3: TGTGCCAGCAGTTTTAGCGGGGGGGCTAACAATGAGCAGTTCTTC. It codes for CASSFSGGANNEQFF.

Notes on this clone: The sample has other DNA sequences that encode this CDR3 too. The J gene is TRBJ2-7, the V gene TRBV7-2, with D uncertain. Trimming took 5 bases from V and 4 from J, leaving 6 bases between them. Germline CDR1 and CDR2: SGHTA and FQGNSA. The CDR3 length is 11 residues. The CDR3 coding sequence is TGTGCCAGCAGCCTCCTGTACGAGCAGTACTTC. Amino acids: CASSLLYEQYF.

In this sample, this clone turned up once. This chain joins TRBV19 and TRBJ2-3; 10 positions match TRBD2. This CDR3 has 14 residues. Germline V gene lookup returns CDR1 LNHDA and CDR2 SQIVND (reference sequence). With V trimmed by 6 bases and J by 6 bases, 6 bases remained unmatched. CDR3 sequence: CASSQRLAGDTQYF. The CDR3 region has the DNA TGTGCCAGTAGCCAGAGACTAGCGGGTGATACGCAGTATTTT. Supplemented by reference TRBV19 and TRBJ2-3, the full variable domain reads DGGITQSPKYLFRKEGQNVTLSCEQNLNHDAMYWYRQDPGQGLRLIYYSQIVNDFQKGDIAEGYSVSREKKESFPLTVTSAQKNPTAFYLCASSQRLAGDTQYFGPGTRLTVL.

The V gene is TRBV7-6, the J gene TRBJ2-5; 10 bases map to TRBD2. The CDR3 is 16 residues long. Germline V CDR1 and CDR2: SGHVS, FNYEAQ. V lost 0 bases to trimming and J lost 0 bases; unmatched junction nucleotides: 1. CDR3 loop: CASSLASGGYQETQYF. The CDR3 DNA reads as TGTGCCAGCAGCTTAGCTAGCGGGGGGTACCAAGAGACCCAGTACTTC.

V and J are TRBV7-8 and TRBJ2-7; 7 positions match TRBD1. Germline-derived CDR1 and CDR2 are SGHVS and FQNEAQ. The CDR3 length is 15 residues. Trimming cost V 5 bases and J 3 bases; bases outside gene matches: 10. CDR3 loop: CASSDYRGRSYEQYF. CDR3 nucleotides: TGTGCCAGCAGCGACTACAGGGGTAGAAGCTACGAGCAGTACTTC.

A few counts support this clone. In DNA, the CDR3 is TGTGCCAGCAGCCCCATTAGGGGGCAAGAGACCCAGTACTTC. It yields the protein CASSPIRGQETQYF. V usage is TRBV11-2 and J usage is TRBJ2-5, with a weak D call TRBD1 (6 bases). The ends were cut back, 5 bases at V and 2 bases at J, with 12 bases in the middle. Germline CDR1 is SGHAT and CDR2 is FQNNGV. The length of the CDR3 is 14 residues.

The rearrangement uses TRBV10-3 and TRBJ1-3; no clear D gene. CDR3 length: 13 amino acids. The germline V gene encodes CDR1 ENHRY and CDR2 SYGVKD. V lost 6 bases, J lost 0 bases, and 6 bases lay in between. CDR3 DNA: TGTGCCATCAGGGGGAGCTCTGGAAACACCATATATTTT. This codes for CAIRGSSGNTIYF.

The chain is built from TRBV12-5 and TRBJ1-4; TRBD1 aligns across 10 bases. Germline lookup yields CDR1 LGHNT and CDR2 FRNRAP. CDR3 size: 18 residues. J was trimmed by 0 bases and V by 6 bases; bases with no gene match: 10. The CDR3 loop is CASGIETGGSATNEKLFF. CDR3 DNA sequence: TGTGCTAGTGGCATCGAGACAGGGGGCAGTGCAACTAATGAAAAACTGTTTTTT.

The V gene is TRBV5-1, the J gene TRBJ2-1; 9 bases fit TRBD1. The CDR3 runs 15 residues. The V segment lost 4 bases and the J segment 2 bases; nucleotides outside the gene matches: 4. Germline-derived CDR1 and CDR2 are SGHRS and YFSETQ. The CDR3 loop is CASSTRTGAYNEQFF. CDR3 DNA sequence: TGCGCCAGCAGCACTAGGACAGGGGCCTACAATGAGCAGTTCTTC.

The genes are TRBV4-1 and TRBJ2-3; D might be TRBD2 (6 bases). The length of the CDR3 is 16 residues. V was clipped by 3 bases and J by 2 bases, with 15 bases between them. Germline-derived CDR1 and CDR2 are MGHRA and YSYEKL. The CDR3 DNA sequence: TGCGCCAGCAGCCAGTTTGGAGTAGCGGCCACAGATACGCAGTATTTT. It codes for CASSQFGVAATDTQYF.

The genes are TRBV29-1 and TRBJ2-2, with TRBD1 matching 9 bases. Germline lookup yields CDR1 SQVTM and CDR2 ANQGSEA. Trimming removed 7 bases from V and 1 base from J; junction bases left unmatched: 10. The CDR3 sequence is 16 residues long. The CDR3 DNA reads as TGCAGCGCCCCGGCGGGACAGGGCTTGAACACCGGGGAGCTGTTTTTT. It encodes CSAPAGQGLNTGELFF.

The genes are TRBV7-9 and TRBJ1-2, with D unresolved. Trimming removed 1 base at V and 8 bases at J, with 14 bases between. Looked up from germline, CDR1 is SEHNR and CDR2 is FQNEAQ (reference sequence). CDR3 length: 14 amino acids. The CDR3, as DNA: TGTGCCAGCAGCTTAGGATCCCCAGGAGGAGGCTACACCTTC. Translation gives CASSLGSPGGGYTF.

The sample holds a few counts of this clone. This rearrangement joins TRBV4-1 to TRBJ1-2, with 7 bases matching TRBD1. With V trimmed by 4 bases and J by 2 bases, 13 bases remained unmatched. This CDR3 is 17 amino acids long. Per the germline V gene, CDR1 is MGHRA and CDR2 is YSYEKL. The CDR3 loop is CASSLESQTGSNYGYTF. The CDR3 DNA reads TGCGCCAGCAGCCTCGAATCCCAGACAGGGAGCAACTATGGCTACACCTTC.

This rearrangement joins TRBV5-6 to TRBJ1-2; D is undetermined. The germline gives CDR1 SGHDT, CDR2 YYEEEE. The germline V and J ends were trimmed by 4 bases and 6 bases, with 13 bases remaining between them. The CDR3 sequence is 13 residues long. In nucleotides, the CDR3 is TGTGCCAGCAGCGAAGATACGAGAAATGGCTACACCTTC. It is translated as CASSEDTRNGYTF.

The chain employs TRBV6-5 and TRBJ1-2, with 7 bases fitting TRBD1. CDR1 is MNHEY and CDR2 is SVGAGI in the germline V gene. This CDR3 region has 12 residues. After removal of 5 bases from V and 8 bases from J, the junction contained 5 bases not matched to a gene. The CDR3 reads CASSTGARGYTF. The CDR3 coding sequence is TGTGCCAGCAGTACAGGGGCGCGAGGCTACACCTTC.

J is TRBJ2-1 and V is TRBV19, with TRBD1 matching over 7 bases. Per the germline V gene, CDR1 is LNHDA and CDR2 is SQIVND (reference sequence). The V and J ends lost 2 bases and 4 bases, in that order; junction bases with no gene match: 11. The CDR3 contains 17 residues. In DNA form, the CDR3 reads TGTGCCAGTAGTATACCTACAGGGGTGCGCTCTTACAATGAGCAGTTCTTC. The encoded protein is CASSIPTGVRSYNEQFF.

V and J are TRBV11-2 and TRBJ2-5; the match to TRBD1 covers 8 bases. CDR1 is SGHAT and CDR2 is FQNNGV in the germline V gene. The CDR3 runs 16 residues. V was clipped by 1 base and J by 5 bases; unmatched bases: 9. CDR3 bases: TGTGCCAGCAGCTTAGTCCCCCGCAGGGGGCCGGAGACCCAGTACTTC. Its translation is CASSLVPRRGPETQYF.

The chain is built from TRBV19 and TRBJ1-2; 8 bases map to TRBD1. The CDR3 length is 14 residues. V was clipped by 3 bases and J by 6 bases; unmatched bases: 6. Per the germline V gene, CDR1 is LNHDA and CDR2 is SQIVND (reference sequence). The CDR3 region has the DNA TGTGCCAGTAGTATCCAAGGCAGGGGGCATGGCTACACCTTC. Its translation: CASSIQGRGHGYTF.